Listed below are T cell receptor beta chains from one sample, sequenced in a study of identical twins. TCRdb called the 5' RACE reads again in MiXCR, with one record for every CDR3 protein. The repertoire holds 300,000 to 350,000 distinct CDR3 sequences, with around 12% as singletons. These data were likewise used in another study, on yellow fever vaccine responses in identical twins.

Sequenced sample: CD8+ T cells sorted from blood. The receptors stem from a woman younger than 30 in good health. The CDR3 runs from the conserved cysteine through the conserved F or W. The order of the fields is V gene, J gene, CDR3 protein.

>TRBV25-1|TRBJ2-1
CASSGWTSGEYNEQFF
>TRBV6-1|TRBJ1-1
CASSIGQGDTEAFF
>TRBV12-3/TRBV12-4|TRBJ2-2
CASSLGLAGSTGELFF
>TRBV25-1|TRBJ1-1
CASSDTVDGTEAFF
>TRBV20-1|TRBJ2-3
CSARDLRASGRTDTQYF
>TRBV7-9|TRBJ1-1
CASRGGANTEAFF
>TRBV27|TRBJ2-7
CASSSQGDLSYEQYF
>TRBV27|TRBJ2-3
CASSTPAGGTDTQYF
>TRBV13|TRBJ2-2
CASSTGVPNGGELFF
>TRBV18|TRBJ2-7
CASSPLKGVLRRRWEQYF
>TRBV12-3/TRBV12-4|TRBJ2-2
CASSLYTSGAGELFF
>TRBV7-9|TRBJ2-7
CASSLSTSGTYEQYF
>TRBV20-1|TRBJ2-1
CSATIAGDEQFF
>TRBV6-2/TRBV6-3|TRBJ2-1
CATRTSGRAEGYNEQFF
>TRBV10-2|TRBJ2-7
CASSEGLTYEQYF
>TRBV12-3/TRBV12-4|TRBJ1-1
CASSGRRVNTEAFF
>TRBV27|TRBJ2-1
CASSSGGGPSSYNEQFF
>TRBV4-2|TRBJ2-3
CASSQRQRESADTQYF
>TRBV5-1|TRBJ2-1
CASSLAGTAYNEQFF
>TRBV27|TRBJ2-3
CASSLLRGRTDTQYF
>TRBV5-1|TRBJ1-1
CASSGWTGNTEAFF
>TRBV7-6|TRBJ2-5
CASSLATGSSRETQYF
>TRBV15|TRBJ2-1
CATSSGSHEQFF
>TRBV27|TRBJ2-5
CASSPPYSGTQYF
>TRBV29-1|TRBJ2-6
CSVAASGANVLTF
>TRBV25-1|TRBJ1-3
CASRPRGQGGGNTIYF
>TRBV13|TRBJ2-1
CASSSFSGDLYNEQFF
>TRBV10-3|TRBJ2-5
CAITPSIGVETQYF
>TRBV24-1|TRBJ2-1
CATSDSPTPEQFF
>TRBV6-4|TRBJ1-1
CASNLGDTEAFF
>TRBV28|TRBJ2-4
CASSPDNLRGIQYF
>TRBV28|TRBJ2-5
CASSFEFLETQYF
>TRBV12-3/TRBV12-4|TRBJ1-4
CASSLGGEKLFF
>TRBV12-3/TRBV12-4|TRBJ2-1
CASSLSTNPLDEQFF
>TRBV20-1|TRBJ2-3
CSARGIGRRTDTQYF
>TRBV10-2|TRBJ2-3
CASRASGSTDTQYF
>TRBV18|TRBJ1-4
CASSLTGTGTNEKLFF
>TRBV4-1|TRBJ1-6
CASSQAGIYNSPLHF
>TRBV4-1|TRBJ1-5
CASSRYKGDQPQHF
>TRBV5-1|TRBJ2-1
CASSLDHSESSYNEQFF
>TRBV2|TRBJ2-7
CVLRDTSSYEQYF
>TRBV3-1|TRBJ2-1
CASSQARSGDFWNEQFF
>TRBV5-1|TRBJ2-3
CASSLSPGQGTDTQYF
>TRBV5-1|TRBJ2-5
CASSGEGLAGLKQETQYF
>TRBV4-1|TRBJ2-1
CASSQVWREGNGEQFF
>TRBV11-2|TRBJ2-3
CASSLDPGVADTQYF
>TRBV29-1|TRBJ2-7
CSVEAPSGRYSYEQYF
>TRBV20-1|TRBJ1-1
CSARPQGGRLAEAFF
>TRBV11-2|TRBJ2-7
CASSLWGISYEQYF
>TRBV13|TRBJ2-1
CASSLGGSLALYNEQFF